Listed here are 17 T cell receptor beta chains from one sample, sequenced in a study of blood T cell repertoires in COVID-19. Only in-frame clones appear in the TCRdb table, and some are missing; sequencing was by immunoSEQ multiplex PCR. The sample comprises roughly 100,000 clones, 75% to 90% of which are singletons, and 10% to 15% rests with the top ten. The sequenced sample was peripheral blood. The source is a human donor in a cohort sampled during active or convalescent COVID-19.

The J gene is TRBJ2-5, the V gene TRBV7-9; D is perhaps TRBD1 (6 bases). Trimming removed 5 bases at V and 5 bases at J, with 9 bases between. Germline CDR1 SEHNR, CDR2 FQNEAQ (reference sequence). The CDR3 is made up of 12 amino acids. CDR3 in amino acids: CASSPRGETQYF. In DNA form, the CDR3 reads TGTGCCAGCAGCCCAAGGGGGGAGACCCAGTACTTC.

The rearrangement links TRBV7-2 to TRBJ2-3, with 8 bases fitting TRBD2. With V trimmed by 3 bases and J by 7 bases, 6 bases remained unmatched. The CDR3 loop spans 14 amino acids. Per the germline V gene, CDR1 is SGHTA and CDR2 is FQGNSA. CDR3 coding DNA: TGTGCCAGCAGCTTGGCGGGGGGAGGGAATACGCAGTATTTT. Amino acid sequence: CASSLAGGGNTQYF.

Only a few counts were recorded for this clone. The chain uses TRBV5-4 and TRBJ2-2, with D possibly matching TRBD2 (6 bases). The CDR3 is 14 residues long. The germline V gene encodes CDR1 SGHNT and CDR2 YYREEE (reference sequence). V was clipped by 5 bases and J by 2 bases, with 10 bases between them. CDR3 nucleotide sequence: TGTGCCAGCAGACGGGACTTAAACACCGGGGAGCTGTTTTTT. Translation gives CASRRDLNTGELFF.

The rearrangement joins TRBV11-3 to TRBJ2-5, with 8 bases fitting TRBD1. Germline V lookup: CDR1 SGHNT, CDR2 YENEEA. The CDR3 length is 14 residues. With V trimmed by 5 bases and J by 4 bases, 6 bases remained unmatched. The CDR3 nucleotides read TGTGCCAGCAGCGATCAGGGGGCGGCAGAGACCCAGTACTTC. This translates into CASSDQGAAETQYF.

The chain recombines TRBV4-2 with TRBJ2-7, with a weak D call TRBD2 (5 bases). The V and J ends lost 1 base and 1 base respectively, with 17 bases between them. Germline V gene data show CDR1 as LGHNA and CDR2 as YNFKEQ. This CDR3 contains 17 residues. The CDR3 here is CASSQVGRGSVSYEQYF. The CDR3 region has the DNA TGTGCCAGCAGCCAAGTGGGTCGGGGATCGGTTTCCTACGAGCAGTACTTC.

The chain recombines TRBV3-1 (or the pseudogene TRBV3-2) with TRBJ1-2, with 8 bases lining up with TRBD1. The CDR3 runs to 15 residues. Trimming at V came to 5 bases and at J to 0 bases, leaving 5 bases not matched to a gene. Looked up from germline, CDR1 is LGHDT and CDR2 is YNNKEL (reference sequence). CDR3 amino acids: CASSVGTGPNYGYTF. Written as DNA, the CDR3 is TGTGCCAGCAGCGTCGGGACAGGCCCTAACTATGGCTACACCTTC.

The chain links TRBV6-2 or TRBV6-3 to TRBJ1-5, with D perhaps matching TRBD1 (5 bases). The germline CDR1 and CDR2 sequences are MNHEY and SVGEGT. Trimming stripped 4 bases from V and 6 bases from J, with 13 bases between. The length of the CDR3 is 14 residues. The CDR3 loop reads CASSLGQWGQPQHF. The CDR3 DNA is TGTGCCAGCAGTTTGGGGCAGTGGGGTCAGCCCCAGCATTTT.

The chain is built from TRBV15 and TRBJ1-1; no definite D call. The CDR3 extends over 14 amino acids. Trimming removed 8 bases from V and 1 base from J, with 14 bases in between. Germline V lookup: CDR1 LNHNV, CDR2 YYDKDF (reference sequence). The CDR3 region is CATARGLPNTEAFF. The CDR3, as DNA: TGTGCCACCGCCCGAGGGCTTCCGAACACTGAAGCTTTCTTT.

The CDR3 nucleotides read TGTGCCAGCAGCTTTCGGACTAGCGGGGGTAGCTCCTACGAGCAGTACTTC. Translating it yields CASSFRTSGGSSYEQYF. The chain recombines TRBV7-2 with TRBJ2-7, with 13 bases identical to TRBD2. V lost 3 bases, J lost 0 bases, and 5 bases stayed unmatched. CDR3 length: 17 residues. Germline-derived CDR1 and CDR2 are SGHTA and FQGNSA.

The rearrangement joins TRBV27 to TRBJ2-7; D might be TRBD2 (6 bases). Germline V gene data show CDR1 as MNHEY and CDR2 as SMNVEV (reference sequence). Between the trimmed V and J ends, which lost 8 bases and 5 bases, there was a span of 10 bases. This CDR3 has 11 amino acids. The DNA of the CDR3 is TGTGCCAGCGCGGAGGGTCACGAGCAGTACTTC. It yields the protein CASAEGHEQYF.

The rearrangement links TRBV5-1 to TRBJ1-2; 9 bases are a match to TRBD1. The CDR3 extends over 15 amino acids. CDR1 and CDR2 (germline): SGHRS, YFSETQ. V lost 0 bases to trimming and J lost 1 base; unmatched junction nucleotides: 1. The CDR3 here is CASSLGQGVNYGYTF. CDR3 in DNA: TGCGCCAGCAGCTTGGGACAGGGGGTTAACTATGGCTACACCTTC. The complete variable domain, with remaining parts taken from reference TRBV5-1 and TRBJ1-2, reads KAGVTQTPRYLIKTRGQQVTLSCSPISGHRSVSWYQQTPGQGLQFLFEYFSETQRNKGNFPGRFSGRQFSNSRSEMNVSTLELGDSALYLCASSLGQGVNYGYTFGSGTRLTVV.

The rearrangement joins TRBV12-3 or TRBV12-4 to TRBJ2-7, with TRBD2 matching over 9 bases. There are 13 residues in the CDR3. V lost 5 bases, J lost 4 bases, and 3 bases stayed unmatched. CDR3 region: CASSGLAPYEQYF. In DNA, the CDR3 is TGTGCCAGCAGTGGACTAGCGCCGTACGAGCAGTACTTC.

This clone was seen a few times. CDR3 coding DNA: TGTGCCAGCAGTGTCGACTACAACACCGGGGAGCTGTTTTTT. It is translated as CASSVDYNTGELFF. This chain joins TRBV2 and TRBJ2-2, with D maybe TRBD2 (5 bases). This CDR3 contains 14 residues. In germline, CDR1 is SNHLY, CDR2 FYNNEI. V lost 4 bases, J lost 2 bases, and 8 bases lay in between.

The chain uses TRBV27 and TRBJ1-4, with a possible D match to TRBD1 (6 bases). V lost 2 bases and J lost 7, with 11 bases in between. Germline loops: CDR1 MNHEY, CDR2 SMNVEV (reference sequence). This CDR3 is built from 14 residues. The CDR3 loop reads CASSLHREGEKLFF. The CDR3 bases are TGTGCCAGCAGTTTACACAGGGAGGGTGAAAAACTGTTTTTT.

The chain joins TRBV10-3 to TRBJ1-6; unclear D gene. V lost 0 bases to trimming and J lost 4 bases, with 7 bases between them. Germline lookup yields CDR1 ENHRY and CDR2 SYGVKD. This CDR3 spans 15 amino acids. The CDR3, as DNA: TGTGCCATCAGTGAGTCGAACACGTATAATTCACCCCTCCACTTT. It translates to CAISESNTYNSPLHF.

The CDR3 protein is CASSYRGMSTQYF. The CDR3 DNA reads as TGTGCCAGCAGTTACCGGGGGATGAGTACGCAGTATTTT. The chain employs TRBV6-2 or TRBV6-3 and TRBJ2-3; a possible D gene is TRBD2 (6 bases). This CDR3 spans 13 amino acids. CDR1 and CDR2 (germline): MNHEY, SVGEGT. The ends were cut back, 2 bases at V and 8 bases at J, with 11 bases in the middle.

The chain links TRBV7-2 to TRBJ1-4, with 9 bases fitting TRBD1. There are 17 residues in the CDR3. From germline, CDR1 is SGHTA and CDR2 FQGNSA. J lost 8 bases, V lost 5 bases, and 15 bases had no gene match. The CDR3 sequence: CASSTGQGWWPREKLFF. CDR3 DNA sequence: TGTGCCAGCAGCACGGGACAGGGATGGTGGCCTAGGGAAAAACTGTTTTTT.